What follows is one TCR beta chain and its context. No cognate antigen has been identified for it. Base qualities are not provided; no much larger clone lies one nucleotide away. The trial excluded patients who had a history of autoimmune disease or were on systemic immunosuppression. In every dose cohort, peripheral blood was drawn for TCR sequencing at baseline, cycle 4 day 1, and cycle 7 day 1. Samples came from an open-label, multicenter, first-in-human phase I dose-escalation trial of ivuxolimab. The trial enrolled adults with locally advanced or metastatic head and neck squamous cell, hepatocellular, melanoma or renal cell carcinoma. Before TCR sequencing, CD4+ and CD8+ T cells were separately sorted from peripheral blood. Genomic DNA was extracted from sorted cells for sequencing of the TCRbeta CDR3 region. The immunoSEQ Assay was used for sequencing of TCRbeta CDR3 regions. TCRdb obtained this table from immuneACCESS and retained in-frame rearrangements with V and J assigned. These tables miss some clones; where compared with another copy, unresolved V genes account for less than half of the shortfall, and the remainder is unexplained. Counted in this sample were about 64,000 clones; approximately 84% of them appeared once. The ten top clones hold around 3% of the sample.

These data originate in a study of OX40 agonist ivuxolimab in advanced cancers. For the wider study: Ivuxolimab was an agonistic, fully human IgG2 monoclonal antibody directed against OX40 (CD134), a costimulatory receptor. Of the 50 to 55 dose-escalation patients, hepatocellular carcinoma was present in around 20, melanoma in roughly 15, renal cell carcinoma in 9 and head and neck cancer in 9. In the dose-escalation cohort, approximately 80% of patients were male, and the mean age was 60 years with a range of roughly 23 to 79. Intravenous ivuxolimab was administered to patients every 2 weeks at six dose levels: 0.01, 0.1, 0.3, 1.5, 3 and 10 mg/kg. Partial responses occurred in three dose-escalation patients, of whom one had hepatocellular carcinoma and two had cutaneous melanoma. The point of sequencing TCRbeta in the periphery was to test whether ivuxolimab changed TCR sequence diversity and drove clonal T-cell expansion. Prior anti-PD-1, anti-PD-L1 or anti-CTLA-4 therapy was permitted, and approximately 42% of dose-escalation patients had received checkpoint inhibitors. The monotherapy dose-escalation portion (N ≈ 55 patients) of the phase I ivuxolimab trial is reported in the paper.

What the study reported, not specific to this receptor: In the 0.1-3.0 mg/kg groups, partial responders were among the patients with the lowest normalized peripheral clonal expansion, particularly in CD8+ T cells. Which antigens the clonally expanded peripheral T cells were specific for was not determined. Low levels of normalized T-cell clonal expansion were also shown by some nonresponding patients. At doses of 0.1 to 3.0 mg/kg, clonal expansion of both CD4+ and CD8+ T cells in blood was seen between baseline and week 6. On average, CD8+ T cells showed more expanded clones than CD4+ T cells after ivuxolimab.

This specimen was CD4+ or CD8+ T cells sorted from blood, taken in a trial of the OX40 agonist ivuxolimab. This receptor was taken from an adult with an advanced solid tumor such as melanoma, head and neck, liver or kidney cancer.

Here the CDR3 is given as CASSSSGKSTEAFF. The nucleotide sequence reads as follows: TGTGCCAGCAGTTCATCCGGGAAGAGCACTGAAGCTTTCTTT. The rearrangement joined TRBV28 to TRBJ1-1; the D gene remains uncertain. CDR1 and CDR2, per the germline V gene, are MDHEN and SYDVKM. Taken from cysteine to phenylalanine, the CDR3 has 14 residues. The sequence is cut down to CDR3 DNA, 42 bases in frame from base 1. A distance of 13 bases separates the germline ends of V and J, which lose 4 bases and 4 bases respectively.